This T cell receptor beta chain was identified in a study of OX40 agonist ivuxolimab in advanced cancers. Notes on the study in general: Some patients without response likewise showed low normalized clonal expansion.

This clone has just one count. As yet, its antigen is unknown. Germline V gene lookup returns CDR1 SGHVS and CDR2 FQNEAQ. CDR3 length equals 17 residues. V lost 2 bases, J lost 2 bases, and 8 bases stayed unmatched. Using immunoSEQ multiplex PCR, the repertoire was profiled, and TCRdb retains in-frame clones only, with some absent. The data show around 50,000 clones, 88% seen once. This TCR was recovered from an adult with an advanced solid tumor such as melanoma, head and neck, liver or kidney cancer. This chain links TRBV7-8 with TRBJ2-1, with TRBD2 matching 8 bases. Sequencing used CD4+ or CD8+ T cells sorted from blood, obtained in a trial of the OX40 agonist ivuxolimab. CDR3 nucleotides: TGTGCCAGCAGCTTAAGTTTTACGGGGGGGGCCTACAATGAGCAGTTCTTC. Encoded protein: CASSLSFTGGAYNEQFF.